A single sample is the source of the 14 T cell receptor beta chains below, sequenced in a study of cytomegalovirus exposure and HLA in healthy donors (dated by TCRdb to about 2017). Library preparation used the immunoSEQ multiplex PCR assay. For the multiplex PCR, a mixture combining 60 forward primers for TCR Vbeta segments and 13 reverse primers for TCR Jbeta segments was used. TCRdb holds this immuneACCESS table with in-frame rearrangements only. Some clones are missing; in checked studies, unresolved V genes explain under half, and the rest has no known cause. The table of this sample itemizes tens of thousands of clones. The top ten clones comprise around 3.4% of the sample. The sample comprised PBMCs. The origin of the receptors is a man in his forties in good health and CMV-seronegative.

The rearrangement links TRBV6-5 to TRBJ1-2; possibly TRBD1 for D (5 bases). Germline-derived CDR1 and CDR2 are MNHEY and SVGAGI. With 5 bases removed from V and 7 bases from J, the gap between germline ends came to 20 bases. CDR3 length: 15 residues. The CDR3 reads CASSIGGGQGRGYTF. The CDR3 nucleotides read TGTGCCAGCAGTATCGGCGGGGGTCAGGGCCGTGGCTACACCTTC.

The chain couples TRBV18 to TRBJ2-7, with 12 bases fitting TRBD2. There are 16 residues in the CDR3. With V trimmed by 3 bases and J by 3 bases, 6 bases remained unmatched. The germline V gene encodes CDR1 KGHSH and CDR2 LQKENI. The CDR3 nucleotides read TGTGCCAGCTCACCCAGACTAGCGGGAGTGGGCTACGAGCAGTACTTC. Its translation is CASSPRLAGVGYEQYF.

V usage is TRBV7-2 and J usage is TRBJ1-3; 9 nucleotides agree with TRBD1. After removal of 3 bases from V and 3 bases from J, the junction contained 6 bases not matched to a gene. The germline CDR1 and CDR2 sequences are SGHTA and FQGNSA. The CDR3 totals 16 residues. The CDR3 coding sequence is TGTGCCAGCAGCTTTAGTGGGACAGGGCTTGGAAACACCATATATTTT. Translating it yields CASSFSGTGLGNTIYF.

The chain carries TRBV6-5 and TRBJ1-2, with D perhaps TRBD1 (6 bases). The CDR3 is made up of 16 amino acids. The ends were cut back, 4 bases at V and 0 bases at J, with 15 bases in the middle. Germline CDR1 MNHEY, CDR2 SVGAGI. The CDR3 is CASSSTGTRTNYGYTF. In DNA, the CDR3 is TGTGCCAGCAGTTCCACCGGGACAAGAACTAACTATGGCTACACCTTC.

The chain couples TRBV4-2 to TRBJ2-2, with TRBD1 matching 7 bases. The CDR3 has 17 residues. Germline loops: CDR1 LGHNA, CDR2 YNFKEQ. The V gene end was trimmed by 5 bases and the J gene end by 1 base; junction bases not matched to a gene: 10. CDR3: CASSTPDGTENTGELFF. CDR3 sequence (DNA): TGTGCCAGCAGCACCCCAGACGGGACAGAGAACACCGGGGAGCTGTTTTTT.

This chain connects TRBV6-5 to TRBJ2-7, with 9 bases aligning to TRBD1. The CDR3 runs to 14 residues. Germline V gene lookup returns CDR1 MNHEY and CDR2 SVGAGI. V trimming: 5 bases; J trimming: 0 bases; junction bases outside the gene matches: 2. The CDR3 region is CASSRTGDSYEQYF. CDR3 coding DNA: TGTGCCAGCAGTAGGACAGGGGACTCCTACGAGCAGTACTTC.

V gene TRBV29-1 combines with J gene TRBJ2-1, with 8 bases aligning to TRBD1. CDR3 length: 11 residues. J lost 4 bases, V lost 7 bases, and 0 bases had no gene match. CDR1 is SQVTM and CDR2 is ANQGSEA in the germline V gene. CDR3 bases: TGCAGCGGGACAGGGTACAATGAGCAGTTCTTC. Amino acid sequence: CSGTGYNEQFF.

The chain joins TRBV10-3 to TRBJ1-5; D gene ambiguous. Germline CDR1 and CDR2: ENHRY and SYGVKD. V shed 7 bases and J shed 4 bases, with 11 bases lying between them. The CDR3 sequence is 13 residues long. CDR3 amino acids: CAIKESRNQPQHF. The CDR3 nucleotides read TGTGCCATCAAAGAGAGTAGAAATCAGCCCCAGCATTTT.

The rearrangement uses TRBV7-9 and TRBJ2-7; perhaps TRBD1 as D (6 bases). Germline V gives CDR1 SEHNR, CDR2 FQNEAQ (reference sequence). CDR3 length: 16 amino acids. Trimming left V 2 bases short and J 4 bases short, with 18 bases between. CDR3 in DNA: TGTGCCAGCAGCTTATCGTCGGGACACAAATCGTACGAGCAGTACTTC. Encoded protein: CASSLSSGHKSYEQYF.

The chain couples TRBV4-2 to TRBJ2-5, with TRBD1 matching 9 bases. The J segment lost 9 bases and the V segment lost 4 bases, leaving 9 bases of the junction unmatched. CDR1 and CDR2 from the germline V gene are LGHNA and YNFKEQ. The CDR3 spans 14 residues. The CDR3 reads CASSPWDREKSQYF. As DNA, the CDR3 is TGTGCCAGCAGCCCGTGGGACAGGGAAAAATCCCAGTACTTC.

The chain is built from TRBV5-1 and TRBJ2-5; 8 bases are shared with TRBD2. The junction had 7 bases not matched to a gene; V was cut back by 4 bases and J by 5 bases. CDR1 SGHRS and CDR2 YFSETQ come from the germline V gene. The CDR3 totals 14 residues. CDR3 sequence: CASSLSGVRETQYF. The CDR3 coding sequence is TGCGCCAGCAGCCTTAGCGGGGTTAGGGAGACCCAGTACTTC.

The V and J genes are TRBV19 and TRBJ1-1, with 9 nucleotides matching TRBD1. The CDR3 is 16 residues long. Trimming cost V 2 bases and J 4 bases; bases outside gene matches: 8. Germline V lookup: CDR1 LNHDA, CDR2 SQIVND (reference sequence). In nucleotides, the CDR3 is TGTGCCAGTAGTATAACTACAGGGGGCTCGGGCACTGAAGCTTTCTTT. Amino acid sequence: CASSITTGGSGTEAFF.

The chain has TRBV7-2 and TRBJ1-1, with TRBD1 as a possible D gene (6 bases). CDR1 is SGHTA and CDR2 is FQGNSA in the germline V gene. V gave up 6 bases and J gave up 1 base, with 9 bases separating them. The CDR3 contains 13 residues. CDR3 DNA sequence: TGTGCCAGCAGAGGACAGCCGAACACTGAAGCTTTCTTT. Its protein is CASRGQPNTEAFF.

The chain combines TRBV19 with TRBJ1-2; D is perhaps TRBD1 (6 bases). Germline CDR1 reads LNHDA; CDR2 reads SQIVND (reference sequence). This CDR3 has 13 amino acids. V lost 6 bases and J lost 4, with 12 bases in between. CDR3 residues: CASRGRDIYGYTF. The CDR3 region has the DNA TGTGCCAGTAGGGGCCGGGACATCTATGGCTACACCTTC.